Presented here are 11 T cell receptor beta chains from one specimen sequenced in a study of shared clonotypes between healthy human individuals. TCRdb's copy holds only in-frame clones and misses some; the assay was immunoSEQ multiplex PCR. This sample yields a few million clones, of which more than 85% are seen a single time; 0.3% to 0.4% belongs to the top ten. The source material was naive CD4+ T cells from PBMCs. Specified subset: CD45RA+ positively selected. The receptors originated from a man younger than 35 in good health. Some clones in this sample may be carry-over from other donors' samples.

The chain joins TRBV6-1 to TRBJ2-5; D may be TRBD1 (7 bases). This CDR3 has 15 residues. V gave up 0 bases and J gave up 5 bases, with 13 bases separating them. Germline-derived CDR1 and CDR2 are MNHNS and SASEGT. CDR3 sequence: CASSEAGRGAETQYF. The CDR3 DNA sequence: TGTGCCAGCAGTGAAGCAGGCAGGGGGGCTGAGACCCAGTACTTC.

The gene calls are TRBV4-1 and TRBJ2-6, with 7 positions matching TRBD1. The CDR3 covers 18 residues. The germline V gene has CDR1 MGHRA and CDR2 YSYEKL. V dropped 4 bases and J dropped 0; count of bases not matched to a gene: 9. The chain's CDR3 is CASSPGPGGNSGANVLTF. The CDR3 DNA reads TGCGCCAGCAGCCCGGGGCCAGGGGGAAACTCTGGGGCCAACGTCCTGACTTTC.

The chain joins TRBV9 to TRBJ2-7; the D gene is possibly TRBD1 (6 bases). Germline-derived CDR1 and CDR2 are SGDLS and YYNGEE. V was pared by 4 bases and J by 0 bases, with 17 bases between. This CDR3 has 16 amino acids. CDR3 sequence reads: CASSSHHRASSYEQYF. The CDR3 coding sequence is TGTGCCAGCAGCTCCCACCACAGGGCTAGCTCCTACGAGCAGTACTTC.

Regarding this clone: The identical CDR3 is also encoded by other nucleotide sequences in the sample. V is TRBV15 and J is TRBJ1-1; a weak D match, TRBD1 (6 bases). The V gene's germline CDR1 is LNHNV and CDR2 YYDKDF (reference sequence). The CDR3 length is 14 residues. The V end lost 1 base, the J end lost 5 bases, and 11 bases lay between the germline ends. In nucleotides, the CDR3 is TGTGCCACCAGCAGAGGGCAGGGGCGGACTGAAGCTTTCTTT. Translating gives CATSRGQGRTEAFF.

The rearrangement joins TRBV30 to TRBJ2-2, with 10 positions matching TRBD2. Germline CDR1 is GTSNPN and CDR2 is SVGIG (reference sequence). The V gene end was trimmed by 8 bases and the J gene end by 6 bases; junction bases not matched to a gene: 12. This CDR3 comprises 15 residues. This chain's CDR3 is CARDPGLASPGELFF. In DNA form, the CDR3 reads TGTGCCCGGGATCCGGGACTAGCGAGCCCCGGGGAGCTGTTTTTT.

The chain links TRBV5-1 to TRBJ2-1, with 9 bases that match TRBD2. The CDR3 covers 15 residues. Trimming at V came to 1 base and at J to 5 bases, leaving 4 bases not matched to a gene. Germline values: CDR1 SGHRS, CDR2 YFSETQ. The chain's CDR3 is CASSLMTSGDNEQFF. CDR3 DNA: TGCGCCAGCAGCTTGATGACTAGCGGCGACAATGAGCAGTTCTTC.

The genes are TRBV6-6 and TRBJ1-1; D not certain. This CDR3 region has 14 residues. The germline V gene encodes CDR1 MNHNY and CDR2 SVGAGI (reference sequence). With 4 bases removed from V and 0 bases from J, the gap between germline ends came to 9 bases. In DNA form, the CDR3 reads TGTGCCAGCAGTTTAAGGGCTTTGAACACTGAAGCTTTCTTT. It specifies CASSLRALNTEAFF.

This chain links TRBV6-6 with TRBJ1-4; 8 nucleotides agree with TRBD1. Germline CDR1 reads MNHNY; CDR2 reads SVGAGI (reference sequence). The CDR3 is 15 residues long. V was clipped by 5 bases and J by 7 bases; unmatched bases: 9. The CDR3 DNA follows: TGTGCCAGCAGTAAACCCGGGACAGGTGGTGAAAAACTGTTTTTT. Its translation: CASSKPGTGGEKLFF.

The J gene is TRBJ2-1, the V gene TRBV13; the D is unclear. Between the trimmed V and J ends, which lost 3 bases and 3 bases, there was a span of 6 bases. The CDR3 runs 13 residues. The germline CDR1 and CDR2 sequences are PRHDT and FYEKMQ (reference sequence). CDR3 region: CASSFRRYNEQFF. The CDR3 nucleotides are TGTGCCAGCAGCTTTCGCCGCTACAATGAGCAGTTCTTC. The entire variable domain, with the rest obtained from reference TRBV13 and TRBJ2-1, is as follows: AAGVIQSPRHLIKEKRETATLKCYPIPRHDTVYWYQQGPGQDPQFLISFYEKMQSDKGSIPDRFSAQQFSDYHSELNMSSLELGDSALYFCASSFRRYNEQFFGPGTRLTVL.

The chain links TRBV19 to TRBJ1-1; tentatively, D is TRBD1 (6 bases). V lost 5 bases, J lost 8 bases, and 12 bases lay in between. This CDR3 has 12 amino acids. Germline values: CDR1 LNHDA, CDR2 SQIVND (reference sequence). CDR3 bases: TGTGCCAGTAGTCGGGAGGACAGAGAAGCTTTCTTT. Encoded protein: CASSREDREAFF. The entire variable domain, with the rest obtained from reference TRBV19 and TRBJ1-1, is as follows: DGGITQSPKYLFRKEGQNVTLSCEQNLNHDAMYWYRQDPGQGLRLIYYSQIVNDFQKGDIAEGYSVSREKKESFPLTVTSAQKNPTAFYLCASSREDREAFFGQGTRLTVV.

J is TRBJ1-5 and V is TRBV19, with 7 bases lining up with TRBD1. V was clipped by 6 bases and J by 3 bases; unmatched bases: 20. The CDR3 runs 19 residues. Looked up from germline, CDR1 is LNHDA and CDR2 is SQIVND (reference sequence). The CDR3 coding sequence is TGTGCCAGTAGCCAGGGACGACAGGGTTCCTTCAGTGACAATCAGCCCCAGCATTTT. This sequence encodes CASSQGRQGSFSDNQPQHF.